This entry describes one T cell receptor (beta chain). Germline V gives CDR1 SGHNT, CDR2 YYREEE (reference sequence). Trimming at V came to 3 bases and at J to 5 bases, leaving 4 bases not matched to a gene. The CDR3 spans 15 residues. The data are from a study of blood T cell repertoires in COVID-19. About the research overall: Researchers got acute and convalescent COVID-19 samples from the United States, Italy and Spain.

Libraries were prepared by immunoSEQ multiplex PCR; TCRdb keeps only in-frame clonotypes and omits some of them. The sample comprises 440,000 or so clones, around nine tenths of which are singletons, and approximately 1.5% rests with the top ten. The rearrangement joins TRBV5-4 to TRBJ2-2, with 10 bases fitting TRBD1. This TCR derives from a woman aged 40 to 50 with COVID-19, enrolled during active disease. Sequencing was carried out using peripheral blood. This CDR3 reads CASSYRTGGTGELFF. CDR3 bases: TGTGCCAGCAGCTATCGGACAGGGGGGACCGGGGAGCTGTTTTTT.